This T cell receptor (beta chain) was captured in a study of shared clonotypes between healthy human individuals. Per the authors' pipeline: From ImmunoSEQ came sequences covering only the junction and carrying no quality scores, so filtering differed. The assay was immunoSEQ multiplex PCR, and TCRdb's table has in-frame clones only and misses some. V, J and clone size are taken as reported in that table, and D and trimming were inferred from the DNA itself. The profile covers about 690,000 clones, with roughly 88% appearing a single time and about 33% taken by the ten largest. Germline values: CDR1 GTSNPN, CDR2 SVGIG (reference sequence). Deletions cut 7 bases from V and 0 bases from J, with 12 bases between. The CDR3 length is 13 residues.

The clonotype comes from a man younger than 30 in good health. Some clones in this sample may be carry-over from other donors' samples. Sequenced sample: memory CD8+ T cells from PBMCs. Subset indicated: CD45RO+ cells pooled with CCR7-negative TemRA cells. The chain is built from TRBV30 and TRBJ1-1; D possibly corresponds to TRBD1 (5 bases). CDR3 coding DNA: TGTGCCTCGGCGGCGGACATGAACACTGAAGCTTTCTTT. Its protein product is CASAADMNTEAFF.